This T cell receptor beta chain was retrieved from a study of blood T cell repertoires in COVID-19. Study information: Researchers got acute and convalescent COVID-19 samples from the United States, Italy and Spain. PBMCs, B-cell-depleted T cells, or T cells provided the cDNA or gDNA that made up the material.

How the authors handled the data: It was from reference gene primer amplification that nucleated cell counts were estimated. The protocol was immunoSEQ multiplex PCR, while the TCRdb copy is restricted to in-frame clones and leaves out a portion. The V and J calls and clone size come from that table; D and trimming were worked out from the DNA. This table has roughly 190,000 clones, around 81% appearing once. CDR3 length: 13 amino acids. Germline CDR1 is PRHDT and CDR2 is FYEKMQ (reference sequence). Trimming pared 5 bases from V and 5 bases from J, leaving 12 bases between. The rearrangement uses TRBV13 and TRBJ1-2, with D possibly TRBD1 on 6 matching bases. The sequenced sample was peripheral blood. The sequence was obtained from a human donor with acute or convalescent COVID-19. The donor label of this sample is uncertain. The CDR3 nucleotides are TGTGCCAGCAGCAATAACAGGGTATATGGCTACACCTTC. It specifies CASSNNRVYGYTF.